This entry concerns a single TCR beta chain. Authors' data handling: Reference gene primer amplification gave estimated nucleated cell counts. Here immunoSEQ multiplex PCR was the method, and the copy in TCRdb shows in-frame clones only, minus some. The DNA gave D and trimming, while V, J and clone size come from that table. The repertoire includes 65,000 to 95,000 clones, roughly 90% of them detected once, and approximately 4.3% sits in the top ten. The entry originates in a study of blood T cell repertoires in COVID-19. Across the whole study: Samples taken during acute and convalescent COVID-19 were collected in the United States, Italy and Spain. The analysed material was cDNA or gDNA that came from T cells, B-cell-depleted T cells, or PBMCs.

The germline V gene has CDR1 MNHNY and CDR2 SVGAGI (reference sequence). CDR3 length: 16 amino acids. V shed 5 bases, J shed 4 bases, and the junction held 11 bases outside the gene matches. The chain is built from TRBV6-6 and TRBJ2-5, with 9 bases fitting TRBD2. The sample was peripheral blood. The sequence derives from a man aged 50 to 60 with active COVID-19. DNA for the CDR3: TGTGCCAGCAGTCAAGAGTTCGGCGGGGGGGGAGAGACCCAGTACTTC. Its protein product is CASSQEFGGGGETQYF.